The present TCR beta chain was sequenced within a study of blood T cell repertoires in COVID-19. The overall study: Sample material is recorded as cDNA or gDNA derived from T cells, B-cell-depleted T cells, or PBMCs.

A word on this clone: This specimen includes other DNA sequences encoding the same CDR3.

As handled by the study authors: Scientists estimated how many nucleated cells there were by amplifying reference gene primers. Sequencing used immunoSEQ multiplex PCR; TCRdb keeps in-frame clones, though not all of them. V and J calls and clone size come straight from that table; D and trimming were deduced from the DNA. Of roughly 200,000 clones in the sample, 86% were seen once. Categorization into cohorts depended on clinical history that participants reported. Shortly before study entry, within 2 weeks, exposed participants had met a COVID-19 case. This CDR3 is 15 amino acids long. J lost 5 bases, V lost 4 bases, and 8 bases had no gene match. The germline gives CDR1 LGHDT, CDR2 YNNKEL (reference sequence).

The sequenced sample consisted of PBMCs or T cells enriched from blood (not recorded which). The chain combines TRBV3-1 (or the pseudogene TRBV3-2) with TRBJ1-2, with 9 positions matching TRBD1. The source is a woman younger than 45 who had been exposed to COVID-19. The CDR3 DNA sequence: TGTGCCAGCAGCCCCCGGGACAGGGCCCCATATGGCTACACCTTC. Its protein is CASSPRDRAPYGYTF.